This passage covers 2 T cell receptor beta chains from one sample sequenced in a study of T cells in Graves' hyperthyroidism and ophthalmopathy. The CDR3 regions of TCR beta were amplified from RNA transcripts. During a first-round RT-PCR of the TCR CDR3, the HTBI primer set was used. MiXCR, applied by TCRdb to the multiplex PCR reads, yields one record per CDR3 protein. The sample yields hundreds of thousands of distinct CDR3 sequences, about half seen once. Sequenced: peripheral blood or thyroid tissue (not recorded which). The receptors derive from a woman aged 18-29 years with Graves' hyperthyroidism.

This clonotype was seen many times. The gene calls are TRBV7-9 and TRBJ1-2; no clear D gene. Germline assignment: CDR1 SEHNR and CDR2 FQNEAQ (reference sequence). Trimming cost V 3 bases and J 2 bases, with 10 bases left between them. CDR3 size: 14 residues. CDR3 sequence reads: CASSFAGRNYGYTF. The CDR3 region has the DNA TGTGCCAGCAGCTTCGCAGGACGGAACTATGGCTACACCTTC. Complete variable domain (other parts from reference TRBV7-9 and TRBJ1-2): DTGVSQNPRHKITKRGQNVTFRCDPISEHNRLYWYRQTLGQGPEFLTYFQNEAQLEKSRLLSDRFSAERPKGSFSTLEIQRTEQGDSAMYLCASSFAGRNYGYTFGSGTRLTVV.

This clonotype has a handful of counts. The chain uses TRBV12-3 or TRBV12-4 and TRBJ1-5; D is possibly TRBD1 (5 bases). CDR3 length: 13 residues. With 4 bases removed from V and 5 bases from J, the gap between germline ends came to 9 bases. The CDR3 DNA reads TGTGCCAGCAGTTCGCAGGGTCATCAGCCCCAGCATTTT. Its protein product is CASSSQGHQPQHF.